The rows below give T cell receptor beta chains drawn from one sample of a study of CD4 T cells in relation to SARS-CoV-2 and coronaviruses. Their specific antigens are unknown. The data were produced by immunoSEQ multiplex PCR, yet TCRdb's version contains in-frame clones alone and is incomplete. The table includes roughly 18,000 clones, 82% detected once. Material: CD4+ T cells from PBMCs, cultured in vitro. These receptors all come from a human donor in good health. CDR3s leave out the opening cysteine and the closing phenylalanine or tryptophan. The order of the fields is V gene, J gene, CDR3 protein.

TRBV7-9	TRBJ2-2	ASSLSLIGELF
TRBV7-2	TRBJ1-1	ASSLGGVRGVTEAF
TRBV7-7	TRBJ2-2	ASSPRVAGELF
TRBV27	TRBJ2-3	ASTSQLQGDTQY
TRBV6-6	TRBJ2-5	ASSGGQLETQY
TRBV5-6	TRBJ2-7	ASSPTYRDNLYEQY
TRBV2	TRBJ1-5	ASSQGPQPQH
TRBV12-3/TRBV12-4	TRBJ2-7	ATGRDSSYEQY
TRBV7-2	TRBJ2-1	ASSRTLRNEQF
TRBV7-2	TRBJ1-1	ASSQGEGGGNTEAF
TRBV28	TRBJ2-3	ASSLYRGLTDTQY
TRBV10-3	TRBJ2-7	AISEGIGQGSYEQY
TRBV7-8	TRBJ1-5	ASSLAINQPQH
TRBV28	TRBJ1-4	ASSLRQGAREKLF
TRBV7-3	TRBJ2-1	ASSLTSGNYNEQF
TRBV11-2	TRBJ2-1	ASRPLPGQGAHEQF
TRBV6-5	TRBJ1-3	ASSYLGQGAGNTIY
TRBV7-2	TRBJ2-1	ASSRSVVGSSNEQF
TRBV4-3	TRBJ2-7	ASSQEVGAPYEQY
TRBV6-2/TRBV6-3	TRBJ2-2	ASSTMDRNTGELF
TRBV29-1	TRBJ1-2	SAGRTGEGYT
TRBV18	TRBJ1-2	ASSPTNREGYT
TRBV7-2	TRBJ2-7	ASKGSVAGGYEQY
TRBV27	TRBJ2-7	ASSQTRPPYEQY
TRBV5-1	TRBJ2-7	ASSLNGVSEQY
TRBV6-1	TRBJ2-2	ASSGLPGQVTGELF
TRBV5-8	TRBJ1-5	ASSRNRNQPQH